The rows below give T cell receptor beta chains drawn from one sample of a study of cytomegalovirus exposure and HLA in healthy donors. Measured with immunoSEQ multiplex PCR; TCRdb has only the in-frame clones, and not every one. The sample contains approximately 200,000 clones, about 80% of which appear only once. The specimen was PBMCs. These receptors all stem from a woman between 25 and 40 years old in good health and CMV-seropositive. The CDR3 runs from the conserved cysteine through the conserved F or W. A D gene is named only where the DNA matches it firmly. For some rows the clone size is stated as once, few or many, or as a class when expanded; others skip it.

TGTGCCAGCAGCTTAAGACAGTTCCTCGGTCAGCCCCAGCATTTT CASSLRQFLGQPQHF TRBJ1-5 . . TRBV7-2
TGTGCCAGCAGCTTAGTACAGGGTAATCCCCGCGCCTACGAGCAGTACTTC CASSLVQGNPRAYEQYF TRBJ2-7 . . TRBV7-2
TGCGCCAGCAGCCAATCCATAGGAGCGGGAGAGCACTACGAGCAGTACTTC CASSQSIGAGEHYEQYF TRBJ2-7 TRBD2 . TRBV4-1
TGCGCCAGCAGCCAAGAGGACAGGCACAATTCACCCCTCCACTTT CASSQEDRHNSPLHF TRBJ1-6 TRBD1 . TRBV4-1
TGCGCCAGCAGCCAAGAAAAAAAAGAGGACAGGGTTATTGACTATGGCTACACCTTC CASSQEKKEDRVIDYGYTF TRBJ1-2 TRBD1 . TRBV4-3
TGCGCCAGCAGATTGGGGGGAGGTGAGCAGTTCTTC CASRLGGGEQFF TRBJ2-1 . . TRBV4-1
TGTGCCAGCAGTCCTCGCCGAAGCGAAGATACGCAGTATTTT CASSPRRSEDTQYF TRBJ2-3 . . TRBV27
TGTGCCAGCAGCCTAAGAACCCTAGGCAATCAGCCCCAGCATTTT CASSLRTLGNQPQHF TRBJ1-5 . . TRBV7-8
TGTGCCATCACAAGAGACAGGGGGCCGGGCACCGGGGAGCTGTTTTTT CAITRDRGPGTGELFF TRBJ2-2 TRBD1 . TRBV10-3
TGTGCCAGTATTCCTCGGACGGGAGAAAGTGGCAATCAGCCCCAGCATTTT CASIPRTGESGNQPQHF TRBJ1-5 . . TRBV19
TGTGCCAGCAGTGAAGCGCAGGGAATCGGGTGGGGAGCTTTCTTT CASSEAQGIGWGAFF TRBJ1-1 . . TRBV6-1
TGCGCCAGCAGCGAGAAGCGACAGGGACGAGAAAAACTGTTTTTT CASSEKRQGREKLFF TRBJ1-4 TRBD1 . TRBV5-1
TGTGCCAGCAGGGGGCGAAGTATGGCCGGGGAGCTGTTTTTT CASRGRSMAGELFF TRBJ2-2 . . TRBV6-1
TGCGCCAGCAGCTCGGCGGGCAGGATTTATGGCTACACCTTC CASSSAGRIYGYTF TRBJ1-2 . . TRBV5-1
TGTGCCAGCAGTTGGCAGTATAGCAATCAGCCCCAGCATTTT CASSWQYSNQPQHF TRBJ1-5 . . TRBV2
TGTGCCAGCAGCTTAGTAGCGGGGGCCGATATAGTGGATACGCAGTATTTT CASSLVAGADIVDTQYF TRBJ2-3 TRBD2 few TRBV7-2
TGTGCCAGCAGCTTCGGCGGGACAGGGGATAATCAGCCCCAGCATTTT CASSFGGTGDNQPQHF TRBJ1-5 TRBD1 . TRBV7-9
TGCGCCAGCAGCCAAGAATCTTACAGGGTCTTT CASSQESYRVF TRBJ1-1 . . TRBV4-1
TGCACCAGCAGCCAATTGGGCGGGAGTCCCTACAATGAGCAGTTCTTC CTSSQLGGSPYNEQFF TRBJ2-1 . . TRBV1